The 5 T cell receptor beta chains reported below all come from one sample, sequenced in a study of technical replicates of blood from a handful of donors. Profiling relied on immunoSEQ multiplex PCR, and the TCRdb table lists in-frame clones only, not all of them. The table lists 95,000 to 100,000 clones, around 96% of them singletons. The sample consisted of T cells isolated from PBMCs. The receptors originated from a human donor in good health.

This chain connects TRBV6-5 to TRBJ2-7; D is unresolved. Germline CDR1 reads MNHEY; CDR2 reads SVGAGI. Deletions cut 2 bases from V and 5 bases from J, with 7 bases between. There are 12 residues in the CDR3. The CDR3 nucleotides read TGTGCCAGCAGTTACGGAGAGGACGAGCAGTACTTC. Amino acids: CASSYGEDEQYF.

The chain is built from TRBV19 and TRBJ1-1; D possibly corresponds to TRBD1 (6 bases). There are 17 residues in the CDR3. Germline V gene sequence: CDR1 LNHDA, CDR2 SQIVND (reference sequence). Trimming took 8 bases from V and 6 from J, leaving 28 bases between them. CDR3 sequence: CASAKGVLGISLAEAFF. The CDR3 DNA follows: TGTGCCAGTGCCAAGGGGGTTCTAGGAATTAGTCTCGCTGAAGCTTTCTTT.

J is TRBJ1-1 and V is TRBV5-4; TRBD1 agrees at 8 bases. The germline V gene has CDR1 SGHNT and CDR2 YYREEE (reference sequence). CDR3 length equals 12 residues. V dropped 4 bases and J dropped 11; count of bases not matched to a gene: 7. The CDR3 loop is CASSAGTGGAFF. The DNA for the CDR3 is TGTGCCAGCAGCGCGGGGACAGGTGGGGCTTTCTTT.

This clone was recorded once. The V gene is TRBV27, the J gene TRBJ2-1; 11 nucleotides align to TRBD2. Unmatched junction bases numbered 9, after V lost 5 bases and J lost 9 bases. Germline V gene sequence: CDR1 MNHEY, CDR2 SMNVEV (reference sequence). This CDR3 has 15 amino acids. In DNA, the CDR3 is TGTGCCAGCAGTCTTAGCGGGGGGGCCGGCGGTGAGCAGTTCTTC. Protein: CASSLSGGAGGEQFF.

V is TRBV5-4 and J is TRBJ2-2; 13 bases map to TRBD2. Trimming cost V 4 bases and J 7 bases; bases outside gene matches: 7. Per the germline V gene, CDR1 is SGHNT and CDR2 is YYREEE (reference sequence). This CDR3 contains 16 residues. This chain's CDR3 is CASSAGLAGVGGELFF. In nucleotides, the CDR3 is TGTGCCAGCAGCGCCGGACTAGCGGGAGTAGGCGGGGAGCTGTTTTTT.